Listed here are 2 T cell receptor beta chains from one sample, sequenced in a study of T cell responses to AZD1222 COVID-19 vaccine. Method: immunoSEQ multiplex PCR; TCRdb's copy keeps in-frame clones and lacks some. The profile shows 85,000 to 90,000 clones, approximately 89% of them singletons. The input for sequencing was peripheral blood, taken on day 0 of AZD1222 vaccination. These receptors came from an adult in good health.

The gene calls are TRBV14 and TRBJ1-2; D is undetermined. V was clipped by 1 base and J by 0 bases, with 6 bases between them. The CDR3 is 14 residues long. Germline CDR1 SGHDN, CDR2 FVKESK. Written as DNA, the CDR3 is TGTGCCAGCAGCCAAGGACTGCCTAACTATGGCTACACCTTC. As protein: CASSQGLPNYGYTF.

This clone has just one count. The rearrangement links TRBV30 to TRBJ1-1; D ambiguous. The CDR3 has 12 residues. Trimming removed 6 bases from V and 11 bases from J, with 19 bases in between. Germline V gives CDR1 GTSNPN, CDR2 SVGIG (reference sequence). In DNA, the CDR3 is TGTGCCTGCCAACAAGGGAGTTTCGGGGCTTTCTTT. Translation gives CACQQGSFGAFF.